This T cell receptor beta chain emerged from a study of regulatory T cells in long-lasting Graves disease. This clonotype was recorded at least ten times. Indicated time point: newly diagnosed GD, antithyroid drugs for less than 3 months. After RNA was extracted from PBMCs, the TCR library was made from it. Investigators prepared the TCR beta libraries by applying iRepertoire HTBI primers and Arm-PCR of CDR3 regions. Original processing notes: Across all samples, approximately 68 TRBV segments and 11 to 15 TRBJ segments were identified. Each CDR3 protein gets one entry after TCRdb re-called the multiplex PCR reads with MiXCR. Here the V and J calls rest on TCRdb's processing, not on the authors' analysis. The sample contains about 450,000 distinct CDR3 sequences, 16% of which appear only once. The same data also went into a second study, on T cells in Graves' hyperthyroidism and ophthalmopathy. In that study: First-round RT-PCR targeting the TCR CDR3 was performed with the HTBI primer set.

This TCR derives from a woman aged 30 to 39 with Graves disease. The sequencing used peripheral blood mononuclear cells (PBMCs), collected at new diagnosis, from a patient treated with antithyroid drugs.

This chain's CDR3 is CASSYSRGIPTEAFF. The CDR3 region has the DNA TGTGCCAGCAGTTACTCGAGGGGAATTCCAACTGAAGCTTTCTTT. The chain is built from TRBV6-5 and TRBJ1-1; tentative D call: TRBD1 (5 bases). Germline CDR1 is MNHEY and CDR2 is SVGAGI. There are 15 residues in the CDR3. V gave up 0 bases and J gave up 5 bases, with 13 bases separating them.